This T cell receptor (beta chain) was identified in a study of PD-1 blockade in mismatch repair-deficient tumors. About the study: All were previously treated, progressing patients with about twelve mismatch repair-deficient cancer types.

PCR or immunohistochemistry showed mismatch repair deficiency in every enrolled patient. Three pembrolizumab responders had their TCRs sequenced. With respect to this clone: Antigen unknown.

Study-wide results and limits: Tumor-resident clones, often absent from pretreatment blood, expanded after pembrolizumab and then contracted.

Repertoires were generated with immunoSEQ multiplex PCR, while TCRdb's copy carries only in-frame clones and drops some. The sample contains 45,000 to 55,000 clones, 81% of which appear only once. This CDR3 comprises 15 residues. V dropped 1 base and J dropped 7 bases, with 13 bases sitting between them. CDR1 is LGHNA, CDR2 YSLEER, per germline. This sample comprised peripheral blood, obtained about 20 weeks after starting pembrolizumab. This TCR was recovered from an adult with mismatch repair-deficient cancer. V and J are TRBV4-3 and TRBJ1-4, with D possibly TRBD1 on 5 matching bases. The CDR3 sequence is CASSQGGGRVEKLFF. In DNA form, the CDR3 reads TGCGCCAGCAGCCAAGGCGGGGGGAGGGTTGAAAAACTGTTTTTT.